Many counts were recorded for the clone carrying this T cell receptor (beta chain). CDR1 and CDR2 from the germline V gene are SEHNR and FQNEAQ (reference sequence). The CDR3 extends over 17 amino acids. V shed 4 bases, J shed 1 base, and the junction held 9 bases outside the gene matches. By two-round multiplex PCR, the TCR beta CDR3 was amplified from genomic DNA. It was primers specific to each TRBV and TRBJ gene that first-round PCR used. Using its own MiXCR run on the multiplex PCR reads, TCRdb lists one record per CDR3 protein. The table lists around 15,000 distinct CDR3 sequences, approximately 15% of them singletons, with roughly 38% in the top ten. This sample is drawn from a study of prognosis after radiotherapy for stage I lung cancer. Blood draws of roughly 6 milliliters of peripheral blood occurred at each of two time points.

The receptor's source is a donor aged 50 or older with non-small cell lung cancer. Here the sequenced sample was PBMCs, taken before or after stereotactic body radiation therapy (not recorded which). V gene TRBV7-9 combines with J gene TRBJ1-3; 8 positions match TRBD1. DNA for the CDR3: TGTGCCAGCAGCTCTGGGCCAGGGGGCAGGTCTGGAAACACCATATATTTT. This sequence encodes CASSSGPGGRSGNTIYF.